This T cell receptor beta chain derives from a study of Graves' ophthalmopathy and Graves' hyperthyroidism. RNA transcripts were the template, and TCR beta CDR3 regions were amplified from them. In the first round, RT-PCR was carried out with HTBI primers, and a multiplex PCR formed the second round. TCRdb re-called the multiplex PCR reads with MiXCR, one entry per CDR3 protein. The sample has 600,000 to 650,000 distinct CDR3 sequences, 20% to 25% seen once. V was clipped by 8 bases and J by 10 bases, with 14 bases between them. The CDR3 has 11 residues. Germline-derived CDR1 and CDR2 are LGHDT and YNNKEL (reference sequence).

Source material: peripheral blood. The sequence was collected from a woman younger than 35 with stable Graves' hyperthyroidism. Some clones in this sample may be carry-over from other donors' samples. The rearrangement uses TRBV3-1 and TRBJ1-1; D perhaps matches TRBD1 (5 bases). CDR3 residues: CASAGVVGAFF. Here the CDR3 DNA reads TGTGCCAGCGCGGGGGTGGTTGGAGCTTTCTTT.